The clone carrying this T cell receptor beta chain has only a few counts. Antigen specificity is unknown. The sample is drawn from a study of OX40 agonist ivuxolimab in advanced cancers. About the research overall: In this cohort, patients received ivuxolimab, an agonistic anti-OX40 (CD134) antibody.

The method was immunoSEQ multiplex PCR; TCRdb's version includes in-frame clones alone and lacks a portion of them. The table lists around 95,000 clones, around 89% of them singletons. Germline CDR1 is MNHEY and CDR2 is SMNVEV (reference sequence). V gave up 0 bases and J gave up 8 bases, with 13 bases separating them. CDR3 length equals 14 residues. Study observations and caveats: The antigen specificity of the peripheral T cells (those that were expanded) was not determined. The mean number of expanded clones was higher in CD8+ T cells than in CD4+. Some of the lowest clonal expansion was seen in partial responders at 0.1-3.0 mg/kg.

The sample was CD4+ or CD8+ T cells sorted from blood, taken in a trial of the OX40 agonist ivuxolimab. The clonotype was recovered from an adult with an advanced solid tumor such as melanoma, head and neck, liver or kidney cancer. This chain connects TRBV27 to TRBJ1-2; D may be TRBD1 (5 bases). The CDR3 reads CASSLSGPMGGYTF. CDR3 nucleotide sequence: TGTGCCAGCAGTTTATCGGGGCCCATGGGGGGCTACACCTTC.